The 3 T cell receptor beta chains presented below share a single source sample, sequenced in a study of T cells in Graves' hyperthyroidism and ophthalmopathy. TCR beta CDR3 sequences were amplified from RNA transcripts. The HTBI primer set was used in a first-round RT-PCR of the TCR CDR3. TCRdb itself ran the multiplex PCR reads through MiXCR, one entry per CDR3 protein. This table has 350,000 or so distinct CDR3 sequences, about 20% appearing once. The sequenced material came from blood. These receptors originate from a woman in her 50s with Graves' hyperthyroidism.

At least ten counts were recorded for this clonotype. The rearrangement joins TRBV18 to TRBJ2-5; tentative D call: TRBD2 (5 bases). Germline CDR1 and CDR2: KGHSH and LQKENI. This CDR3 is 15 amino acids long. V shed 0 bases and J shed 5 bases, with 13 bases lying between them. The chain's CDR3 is CASSPPRGTPETQYF. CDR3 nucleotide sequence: TGTGCCAGCTCACCACCCCGGGGTACCCCGGAGACCCAGTACTTC.

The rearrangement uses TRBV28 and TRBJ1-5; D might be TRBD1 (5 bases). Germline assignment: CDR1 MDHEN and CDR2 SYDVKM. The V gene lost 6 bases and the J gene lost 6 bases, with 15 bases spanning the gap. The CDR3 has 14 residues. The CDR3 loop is CASSVQGRSQPQHF. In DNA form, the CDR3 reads TGTGCCAGCAGCGTGCAGGGAAGAAGTCAGCCCCAGCATTTT.

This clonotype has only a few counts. The CDR3 DNA is TGTGCCAGCAGCCAAGGCAGAGCTAACTATGGCTACACCTTC. Translation: CASSQGRANYGYTF. The V gene is TRBV3-1, the J gene TRBJ1-2, with unresolved D. The CDR3 has 14 residues. Germline V gene sequence: CDR1 LGHDT, CDR2 YNNKEL (reference sequence). Trimming took 1 base from V and 0 from J, leaving 6 bases between them.